The T cell receptor (beta chain) under discussion was sequenced for a study of cytomegalovirus exposure and HLA in healthy donors. General observations from the study: CMV serostatus was the sole immune exposure data available.

As regards this clone: Its antigen is not known.

PCR involved 60 Vbeta and 13 Jbeta primers. Method: immunoSEQ multiplex PCR; TCRdb's copy keeps in-frame clones and lacks some. Among 150,000 to 190,000 clones listed, 75% were seen once. Trimming cost V 5 bases and J 3 bases; bases outside gene matches: 4. The CDR3 is 14 amino acids. Germline assignment: CDR1 SGDLS and CDR2 YYNGEE. The rearrangement links TRBV9 to TRBJ2-3; 9 positions match TRBD1. This receptor was taken from a man between 18 and 29 years old in good health and CMV-seronegative. Sequenced input: PBMCs. The CDR3 sequence: CASSPQGATDTQYF. DNA of the CDR3: TGTGCCAGCAGTCCACAGGGGGCAACAGATACGCAGTATTTT.